The rows below give T cell receptor beta chains drawn from one sample of a study of T-cell reconstitution after alpha-beta-depleted transplantation in children. TCRdb re-analysed the PCR reads in MiXCR, keeping a single row per CDR3 protein. This table has some 400,000 distinct CDR3 sequences, approximately 20% appearing once. Source: PBMCs from the stem cell graft donor, taken from the stem cell graft. The receptor source for this set is a human donor who donated a stem cell graft to a child with acute myeloid leukemia. Both conserved end residues are part of each CDR3. The D gene is left open where the match is weak. Rows give clone size only sometimes, using once, few, many, or a class for an expanded clone.

TRBJ1-4	TRBV12-3/TRBV12-4	TRBD1	many	CASSLFREGGEKLFF	TGTGCCAGCAGTTTATTCAGGGAAGGGGGCGAAAAACTGTTTTTT
TRBJ2-2	TRBV12-3/TRBV12-4	TRBD2	few	CASKLAGGRELFF	TGTGCCAGCAAATTAGCGGGAGGCAGGGAGCTGTTTTTT
TRBJ1-4	TRBV7-9	.	.	CASSLRGLREKLFF	TGTGCCAGCAGCTTACGGGGACTCAGAGAAAAACTGTTTTTT
TRBJ1-2	TRBV29-1	TRBD1	.	CSVDRTGANYGYTF	TGCAGCGTGGATAGGACAGGAGCTAACTATGGCTACACCTTC
TRBJ2-7	TRBV20-1	TRBD2	.	CCARTSGRLPYEQYF	TGCTGTGCCAGGACTAGCGGGAGATTACCATACGAGCAGTACTTC
TRBJ2-4	TRBV5-1	.	few	CASSLGGIQYF	TGCGCCAGCAGCTTGGGGGGCATTCAGTACTTC
TRBJ2-7	TRBV29-1	.	.	CSVVRSPYEQYF	TGCAGCGTTGTCCGCAGTCCCTACGAGCAGTACTTC
TRBJ2-1	TRBV6-1	.	.	CASSVSGVVFYEQFF	TGTGCCAGCAGTGTTTCGGGGGTGGTGTTCTATGAGCAGTTCTTC
TRBJ2-1	TRBV15	TRBD1	.	CATSARQGDYNEQFF	TGTGCCACCAGCGCTAGACAGGGGGATTACAATGAGCAGTTCTTC
TRBJ2-1	TRBV11-3	TRBD2	few	CASTAGNNEQFF	TGTGCCAGCACAGCGGGAAACAATGAGCAGTTCTTC
TRBJ1-5	TRBV4-1	TRBD1	many	CASSTGDSNQPQHF	TGCGCCAGCTCCACAGGGGACAGCAATCAGCCCCAGCATTTT
TRBJ1-2	TRBV6-5	TRBD1	.	CASSYEGQRYYGYTF	TGTGCCAGCAGTTACGAGGGACAGCGATACTATGGCTACACCTTC
TRBJ1-1	TRBV2	.	.	CASSVDPVEDTEAFF	TGTGCCAGCAGTGTAGATCCAGTTGAAGACACTGAAGCTTTCTTT
TRBJ2-1	TRBV20-1	TRBD2	few	CSARDSGRSSIEQFF	TGCAGTGCTAGAGATAGCGGGAGATCCTCTATTGAGCAGTTCTTC
TRBJ2-3	TRBV27	.	few	CASRITLVTDTQYF	TGTGCCAGCAGAATAACCCTAGTCACAGATACGCAGTATTTT
TRBJ2-7	TRBV10-3	TRBD2	.	CAISPTSGSFAYEQYF	TGTGCCATCAGCCCTACTAGCGGGAGTTTCGCCTACGAGCAGTACTTC
TRBJ2-3	TRBV20-1	TRBD2	.	CSANPLAGGTDTQYF	TGCAGTGCTAATCCCTTAGCGGGAGGGACAGATACGCAGTATTTT
TRBJ2-3	TRBV5-1	.	.	CASSLGEFTDTQYF	TGCGCCAGCAGCTTAGGGGAGTTCACAGATACGCAGTATTTT
TRBJ2-5	TRBV7-2	TRBD1	.	CASSPQTGGGETQYF	TGTGCCAGCAGCCCTCAGACAGGGGGTGGGGAGACCCAGTACTTC
TRBJ2-1	TRBV29-1	TRBD2	few	CSVKRGSGVNEQFF	TGCAGCGTTAAGAGAGGTAGCGGGGTCAATGAGCAGTTCTTC
TRBJ1-6	TRBV7-2	.	.	CASSSLSNSPLHF	TGTGCCAGCAGCTCCCTCTCAAATTCACCCCTCCACTTT
TRBJ2-2	TRBV20-1	.	few	CSARDKAALATGELFF	TGCAGTGCTAGAGATAAGGCCGCCCTGGCGACCGGGGAGCTGTTTTTT
TRBJ2-4	TRBV11-2	.	.	CASSLDIKKSGNIQYF	TGTGCCAGCAGCTTAGACATAAAGAAAAGCGGAAACATTCAGTACTTC
TRBJ2-6	TRBV6-5	.	few	CASSSRRPSGANVLTF	TGTGCCAGCAGTTCGAGAAGGCCCTCTGGGGCCAACGTCCTGACTTTC
TRBJ2-5	TRBV29-1	.	.	CSVELPPSSKETQYF	TGCAGCGTTGAACTCCCCCCTAGTAGCAAGGAGACCCAGTACTTC
TRBJ2-6	TRBV5-1	.	.	CASSTLKGRIFSGANVLTF	TGCGCCAGCAGCACGCTGAAGGGACGGATTTTCTCTGGGGCCAACGTCCTGACTTTC
TRBJ1-1	TRBV15	.	.	CATSGHRAGGTEAFF	TGTGCCACCAGCGGACATAGGGCGGGGGGCACTGAAGCTTTCTTT
TRBJ2-7	TRBV6-6	TRBD1	many	CATLKDRGYEQYF	TGTGCCACCCTCAAGGACAGGGGCTACGAGCAGTACTTC
TRBJ1-1	TRBV7-9	.	.	CASSLSSGAYEAFF	TGTGCCAGCAGCTTAAGCTCGGGGGCGTATGAAGCTTTCTTT
TRBJ2-5	TRBV24-1	.	.	CATSDLQARTQYF	TGTGCCACCAGTGATTTGCAGGCGAGGACCCAGTACTTC
TRBJ2-1	TRBV7-2	TRBD2	many	CASSLERREFDEQFF	TGTGCCAGCAGCTTAGAACGGCGGGAGTTTGATGAGCAGTTCTTC
TRBJ2-3	TRBV3-1	.	.	CASSQERVAQKGADTQYF	TGTGCCAGCAGCCAAGAGAGGGTAGCACAAAAAGGGGCAGATACGCAGTATTTT
TRBJ1-6	TRBV12-3/TRBV12-4	.	many	CASSGNSPLHF	TGTGCCAGCAGCGGAAATTCACCCCTCCACTTT
TRBJ1-2	TRBV20-1	.	many	CSARSGEQYNYGYTF	TGCAGTGCTAGATCAGGCGAACAATATAACTATGGCTACACCTTC
TRBJ1-5	TRBV20-1	.	.	CSVLTAAGFGNQPQHF	TGCAGTGTTTTAACCGCCGCGGGTTTCGGCAATCAGCCCCAGCATTTT
TRBJ2-7	TRBV12-3/TRBV12-4	.	few	CASSFSTDHTHEQYF	TGTGCCAGCAGTTTTTCAACGGACCATACCCACGAGCAGTACTTC
TRBJ2-5	TRBV19	TRBD2	few	CASSIASGGPETQYF	TGTGCCAGTAGTATAGCCTCGGGAGGCCCCGAGACCCAGTACTTC
TRBJ2-1	TRBV7-9	TRBD2	.	CASRMGLAGEDEQFF	TGTGCCAGCAGAATGGGACTAGCGGGAGAGGATGAGCAGTTCTTC
TRBJ2-5	TRBV20-1	.	.	CSALHGSEETQYF	TGCAGTGCTCTCCACGGGAGCGAAGAGACCCAGTACTTC
TRBJ2-7	TRBV6-5	TRBD1	many	CASSSLGQGPIYEQYF	TGTGCCAGCAGTTCCCTTGGACAGGGGCCTATCTACGAGCAGTACTTC
TRBJ2-7	TRBV20-1	TRBD2	few	CSASVTSGAYEQYF	TGCAGTGCTAGTGTTACTAGCGGGGCCTACGAGCAGTACTTC
TRBJ2-7	TRBV7-2	TRBD2	.	CASSLKAGVLYEQYF	TGTGCCAGCAGCTTAAAAGCGGGAGTGCTCTACGAGCAGTACTTC
TRBJ2-7	TRBV9	.	few	CASSVSQGFDEQYF	TGTGCCAGCAGCGTTTCCCAGGGGTTCGACGAGCAGTACTTC
TRBJ1-1	TRBV5-6	.	few	CASRKMYRSKNTEAFF	TGTGCCAGCAGAAAGATGTACAGGTCAAAGAACACTGAAGCTTTCTTT